One sample yielded the 20 T cell receptor beta chains listed below, sequenced in a study of CD8+CD57+ T cells in acquired aplastic anemia. Using genomic DNA as the template, TCR beta VDJ and CDR3 profiling was carried out. One entry per CDR3 protein, called by TCRdb with MiXCR from the reads. Of 150,000 to 200,000 distinct CDR3 sequences in the sample, 40% to 60% are singletons; the top ten hold 30% to 40%. Individuals selected for sequencing had exhibited CD8+CD57+ cell expansion on flow cytometry. The sequencing input was sorted CD4+, CD8+, or CD8+CD57+ T cells (not recorded which) from PBMCs. The receptor set was obtained from a human donor with aplastic anemia.

This clonotype was counted many times. The CDR3 protein is CASSYSAVLYSYEQYF. In DNA, the CDR3 is TGTGCCAGCAGTTACTCCGCAGTGTTGTACTCCTACGAGCAGTACTTC. This sequence joins TRBV6-6 and TRBJ2-7; D call uncertain. The CDR3 is made up of 16 amino acids. V was pared by 0 bases and J by 0 bases, with 12 bases between. Germline CDR1 and CDR2: MNHNY and SVGAGI (reference sequence).

This clonotype appeared many times. V is TRBV6-5 and J is TRBJ2-1, with D possibly being TRBD1 or TRBD2 (5 bases each). The germline gives CDR1 MNHEY, CDR2 SVGAGI. V was cut by 6 bases and J by 0 bases, with 9 bases left in between. This CDR3 has 14 amino acids. The chain's CDR3 is CASRGTVSYNEQFF. In nucleotides, the CDR3 is TGTGCCAGCAGAGGGACCGTCTCCTACAATGAGCAGTTCTTC.

The V call is TRBV10-3, the J call TRBJ2-1, with D possibly TRBD2 on 6 matching bases. The germline V and J ends were trimmed by 5 bases and 4 bases, with 12 bases remaining between them. There are 14 residues in the CDR3. Germline loops: CDR1 ENHRY, CDR2 SYGVKD. CDR3 amino acids: CAISSGTVYNEQFF. The CDR3 bases are TGTGCCATCAGTTCCGGGACTGTATACAATGAGCAGTTCTTC.

There are many counts of this clonotype. The chain joins TRBV7-2 to TRBJ1-6, with D perhaps TRBD1 (5 bases). Looked up from germline, CDR1 is SGHTA and CDR2 is FQGNSA. The CDR3 loop spans 14 amino acids. V lost 3 bases, J lost 7 bases, and 10 bases lay in between. Here the CDR3 reads CASSFTGTNSPLHF. The CDR3 DNA reads TGTGCCAGCAGCTTCACAGGAACCAATTCACCCCTCCACTTT.

The chain links TRBV15 to TRBJ2-3; 11 positions agree with TRBD2. Per the germline V gene, CDR1 is LNHNV and CDR2 is YYDKDF (reference sequence). The CDR3 is 19 amino acids. Losses at the gene ends were 8 bases for V and 0 bases for J; bases not matched to a gene: 16. Written as DNA, the CDR3 is TGTGCCACCCTATTCCTCGGAGGACTAGCGGGTGCTAGCACAGATACGCAGTATTTT. Its translation: CATLFLGGLAGASTDTQYF.

This clonotype has only a few counts. The rearrangement uses TRBV28 and TRBJ1-2; D unresolved. The CDR3 totals 12 residues. V gave up 6 bases and J gave up 4 bases, with 9 bases separating them. CDR1 and CDR2 from the germline V gene are MDHEN and SYDVKM. CDR3 protein: CASSGPSYGYTF. In DNA form, the CDR3 reads TGTGCCAGCAGCGGGCCGAGCTATGGCTACACCTTC.

This clonotype was observed many times. This chain joins TRBV12-3 or TRBV12-4 and TRBJ2-1, with D possibly matching TRBD1 (6 bases). The CDR3 is made up of 13 amino acids. V was trimmed by 5 bases and J by 6 bases, leaving 11 bases between them. Written as DNA, the CDR3 is TGTGCCAGCAGTCCGGACAGTGGCAATGAGCAGTTCTTC. Residues: CASSPDSGNEQFF.

The J gene is TRBJ1-6, the V gene TRBV9; perhaps TRBD1 as D (6 bases). This CDR3 is 15 amino acids long. CDR1 is SGDLS, CDR2 YYNGEE, per germline. Trimming took off 0 bases at V and 6 bases at J, with 10 bases between the two ends. The CDR3 reads CASSVGTAVNSPLHF. CDR3 bases: TGTGCCAGCAGCGTAGGGACAGCCGTTAATTCACCCCTCCACTTT.

V and J are TRBV19 and TRBJ2-7; no reliable D call. Deletions cut 6 bases from V and 3 bases from J, with 9 bases between. Germline V gene lookup returns CDR1 LNHDA and CDR2 SQIVND (reference sequence). The CDR3 runs to 12 residues. The DNA of the CDR3 is TGTGCCAGTAGGTCCCCTGGCTACGAGCAGTACTTC. Amino acids: CASRSPGYEQYF.

The table lists this clonotype with a few counts. The CDR3, as DNA: TGTGCCAGCAGTTACTTCTCCGGACAGGCTAATGAGCAGTTCTTC. Translated, it gives CASSYFSGQANEQFF. The chain employs TRBV6-5 and TRBJ2-1; 7 nucleotides align to TRBD1. The CDR3 sequence is 15 residues long. V lost 1 base to trimming and J lost 7 bases; unmatched junction nucleotides: 7. Germline CDR1 is MNHEY and CDR2 is SVGAGI.

This clonotype was detected only once. The rearrangement joins TRBV7-2 to TRBJ1-2; the D is unclear. This CDR3 contains 13 residues. Germline CDR1 SGHTA, CDR2 FQGNSA. Trimming removed 5 bases from V and 4 bases from J, with 11 bases in between. The chain's CDR3 is CASSHPEGYGYTF. The CDR3 DNA sequence: TGTGCCAGCAGCCACCCAGAGGGCTATGGCTACACCTTC.

In its sample, this clonotype was seen a few times. The V call is TRBV7-3, the J call TRBJ2-7, with 7 nucleotides matching TRBD1. This CDR3 has 12 amino acids. After removal of 6 bases from V and 4 bases from J, the junction contained 3 bases not matched to a gene. The V gene's germline CDR1 is SGHTA and CDR2 FQGTGA. The CDR3 loop is CASSPGQYEQYF. As DNA, the CDR3 is TGTGCCAGCAGTCCGGGACAGTACGAGCAGTACTTC.

The chain is built from TRBV10-3 and TRBJ2-7; possible D gene TRBD1, 5 bases. V was cut by 6 bases and J by 3 bases, with 15 bases left in between. The CDR3 spans 14 residues. Germline CDR1 ENHRY, CDR2 SYGVKD. The CDR3 DNA reads TGTGCCATCAGAGAAAAGGGGCAGCGCTACGAGCAGTACTTC. Its protein product is CAIREKGQRYEQYF.

This clonotype was found many times. The V and J genes are TRBV24-1 and TRBJ1-2; D perhaps matches TRBD1 (6 bases). Trimming stripped 5 bases from V and 4 bases from J, with 10 bases between. From germline, CDR1 is KGHDR and CDR2 SFDVKD. The CDR3 sequence is 13 residues long. CDR3 in amino acids: CATSGQAFYGYTF. CDR3 nucleotide sequence: TGTGCCACCAGTGGACAGGCCTTCTATGGCTACACCTTC.

This clonotype was counted a few times. This may arise from a read error, as a much more abundant clone is one base away. This chain links TRBV6-5 with TRBJ2-7; 7 bases match TRBD1. V shed 3 bases and J 4 bases; nucleotides not matched to a gene: 6. The CDR3 is 14 amino acids. Germline values: CDR1 MNHEY, CDR2 SVGAGI. CDR3 coding DNA: TGTGCCAGCAGTTATGACAGGGCTAGGTACGAGCAGTACTTC. Amino acid sequence: CASSYDRARYEQYF.

This clonotype was seen at least ten times. The rearrangement joins TRBV6-2 or TRBV6-3 to TRBJ1-1; no reliable D call. V was pared by 2 bases and J by 1 base, with 11 bases between. This CDR3 has 15 residues. CDR1 and CDR2 (germline): MNHEY, SVGEGT. This CDR3 is CASSYRSVSNTEAFF. CDR3 nucleotides: TGTGCCAGCAGTTACAGGTCAGTTTCGAACACTGAAGCTTTCTTT.

This clonotype was detected many times. This sequence joins TRBV7-9 and TRBJ1-3, with D perhaps TRBD1 (5 bases). The germline CDR1 and CDR2 sequences are SEHNR and FQNEAQ (reference sequence). Trimming removed 5 bases from V and 4 bases from J, with 12 bases in between. The CDR3 covers 14 residues. CDR3 sequence: CASSLGTGGNTIYF. DNA of the CDR3: TGTGCCAGCAGCCTGGGGACTGGGGGAAACACCATATATTTT.

This rearrangement joins TRBV2 to TRBJ1-1; D is undetermined. This CDR3 is built from 13 residues. From germline, CDR1 is SNHLY and CDR2 FYNNEI. CDR3 amino acids: CASELLKNTEAFF. CDR3 nucleotides: TGTGCTTCCGAACTCCTAAAGAACACTGAAGCTTTCTTT.

This clonotype was seen a few times. Being one base from a much bigger clone, this may be a read error. This chain uses TRBV11-3 with TRBJ2-7, with a possible D match to TRBD1 (5 bases). Looked up from germline, CDR1 is SGHNT and CDR2 is YENEEA. The length of the CDR3 is 13 residues. The CDR3, as DNA: TGTGCCAGCAGCTTAGAGAGAGGACACGAGCCGTACTTC. It encodes CASSLERGHEPYF. The complete variable domain, with remaining parts taken from reference TRBV11-3 and TRBJ2-7, reads EAGVVQSPRYKIIEKKQPVAFWCNPISGHNTLYWYLQNLGQGPELLIRYENEEAVDDSQLPKDRFSAERLKGVDSTLKIQPAELGDSAVYLCASSLERGHEPYFGPGTRLTVT.

This clonotype was counted a few times. This could be a read error, since a much larger clone is one nucleotide away. The chain couples TRBV12-3 or TRBV12-4 to TRBJ1-1; possibly TRBD1 for D (5 bases). The CDR3 consists of 11 residues. The V and J ends lost 9 bases and 6 bases respectively, with 11 bases between them. In DNA, the CDR3 is TGTGCCAGTTCGGCGGGGCCTGAAGCTTTCTTT. Its protein product is CASSAGPEAFF.